This paragraph reports one TCR beta chain. Its antigen is still unknown. The data originate from a study of blood T cells in healthy people across ages. Whole-study findings and limits: While age rose, TCR beta diversity per million T cells dropped in a roughly linear way.

J gave up 9 bases and V 5 bases, and 6 bases lay outside the gene matches. CDR1 and CDR2 from the germline V gene are PRHDT and FYEKMQ (reference sequence). The CDR3 length is 14 residues. PCR was performed a second time for 7 to 11 cycles using a sample-barcoded 5' primer and a J-beta primer mix. Each TCR beta cDNA got a 12-nucleotide random molecular identifier. TCRdb fed the 5' RACE reads into MiXCR, producing one record per CDR3 protein. The sample has hundreds of thousands of distinct CDR3 sequences, roughly 35% seen once. Ranging in age from about 6 to 95, the donors were healthy Caucasian individuals from Russia.

The origin of this receptor is a man aged 18 to 35 in good health. The sequenced material came from blood. V and J are TRBV13 and TRBJ1-6; the match to TRBD1 covers 8 bases. CDR3 sequence (DNA): TGTGCCAGCAGCCATACAGGGGGAGGTTCACCCCTCCACTTT. It codes for CASSHTGGGSPLHF.